These 21 T cell receptor beta chains were sequenced from one sample in a study of OX40 agonist ivuxolimab in advanced cancers. Generated by immunoSEQ multiplex PCR, the TCRdb table keeps only in-frame clones and is missing some. The repertoire holds 78,000 or so clones, with roughly 90% as singletons. Specimen: CD4+ or CD8+ T cells sorted from blood, collected in a trial of the OX40 agonist ivuxolimab. The receptor set was obtained from an adult with an advanced solid tumor such as melanoma, head and neck, liver or kidney cancer.

This rearrangement joins TRBV5-8 to TRBJ1-1; the match to TRBD1 covers 8 bases. This CDR3 has 14 amino acids. CDR1 SGHTS and CDR2 YDEGEE come from the germline V gene. The J segment lost 6 bases and the V segment lost 0 bases, leaving 4 bases of the junction unmatched. CDR3 loop: CASSLGTGRSEAFF. CDR3 sequence (DNA): TGTGCCAGCAGCTTGGGGACAGGGCGATCTGAAGCTTTCTTT.

This chain uses TRBV6-5 with TRBJ2-6; no reliable D call. Trimming removed 6 bases from V and 0 bases from J, with 9 bases in between. The CDR3 has 15 amino acids. From germline, CDR1 is MNHEY and CDR2 SVGAGI. This chain's CDR3 is CASSLASSGANVLTF. The CDR3, as DNA: TGTGCCAGCAGCCTTGCGAGCTCTGGGGCCAACGTCCTGACTTTC.

This chain connects TRBV18 to TRBJ2-1; either TRBD1 or TRBD2 may fit D (5 bases each). The CDR3 consists of 14 residues. Germline V gene sequence: CDR1 KGHSH, CDR2 LQKENI. Deletions cut 3 bases from V and 0 bases from J, with 6 bases between. This CDR3 is CASSPGTSYNEQFF. DNA for the CDR3: TGTGCCAGCTCACCCGGGACCTCCTACAATGAGCAGTTCTTC. The whole variable domain, filled in from reference TRBV18 and TRBJ2-1, reads NAGVMQNPRHLVRRRGQEARLRCSPMKGHSHVYWYRQLPEEGLKFMVYLQKENIIDESGMPKERFSAEFPKEGPSILRIQQVVRGDSAAYFCASSPGTSYNEQFFGPGTRLTVL.

This chain connects TRBV11-3 to TRBJ2-1; 9 bases line up with TRBD2. Germline trimming cut 2 bases from V and 9 bases from J; bases unmatched to any gene: 2. Germline values: CDR1 SGHNT, CDR2 YENEEA. The CDR3 consists of 13 residues. CDR3 region: CASSLLAGIEQFF. The CDR3, as DNA: TGTGCCAGCAGCTTACTAGCGGGAATTGAGCAGTTCTTC.

The chain has TRBV9 and TRBJ2-2; 9 positions match TRBD2. CDR1 and CDR2 from the germline V gene are SGDLS and YYNGEE. The CDR3 extends over 18 amino acids. Trimming at V came to 3 bases and at J to 7 bases, leaving 16 bases not matched to a gene. The CDR3 bases are TGTGCCAGCAGCGCCAAGGGCGGGAGGGCCGGGGACGACGGGGAGCTGTTTTTT. As protein: CASSAKGGRAGDDGELFF.

The gene calls are TRBV6-5 and TRBJ2-7, with 8 bases matching TRBD1. V gave up 2 bases and J gave up 0 bases; unmatched junction bases: 3. Germline-derived CDR1 and CDR2 are MNHEY and SVGAGI. The CDR3 sequence is 15 residues long. The CDR3 loop reads CASSYGQGRSYEQYF. The CDR3 DNA is TGTGCCAGCAGTTACGGACAGGGACGCTCCTACGAGCAGTACTTC.

The rearrangement links TRBV30 to TRBJ2-1, with TRBD2 matching 8 bases. The J segment lost 1 base and the V segment lost 0 bases, leaving 8 bases of the junction unmatched. The CDR3 is 17 amino acids. The germline V gene encodes CDR1 GTSNPN and CDR2 SVGIG (reference sequence). The CDR3 loop is CAWSVPRGGKSYNEQFF. The CDR3 bases are TGTGCCTGGAGTGTACCCCGGGGGGGCAAGTCCTACAATGAGCAGTTCTTC.

The chain couples TRBV9 to TRBJ2-7, with D maybe TRBD1 (6 bases). The V end was cut by 4 bases, the J end by 2 bases, with 16 bases between. Germline lookup yields CDR1 SGDLS and CDR2 YYNGEE. The CDR3 sequence is 15 residues long. CDR3 sequence reads: CASSTDRNQAYEQYF. Written as DNA, the CDR3 is TGTGCCAGCAGCACAGACAGGAACCAGGCCTACGAGCAGTACTTC.

This clone was recorded once. The rearrangement links TRBV6-6 to TRBJ2-7; no clear D. The CDR3 runs 12 residues. The germline gives CDR1 MNHNY, CDR2 SVGAGI (reference sequence). As DNA, the CDR3 is TGTGCTTCGAGGTTGGGGTCCTACGAGCAGTACTTC. Protein: CASRLGSYEQYF.

The chain is built from TRBV10-2 and TRBJ2-5; D is unresolved. Germline CDR1 is WSHSY and CDR2 is SAAADI. This CDR3 spans 15 amino acids. Deletions cut 0 bases from V and 4 bases from J, with 12 bases between. The CDR3 DNA is TGCGCCAGCAGTGAGTCGTCAGGTGGGGTAGAGACCCAGTACTTC. As protein: CASSESSGGVETQYF.

This chain connects TRBV5-1 to TRBJ2-2; TRBD1 aligns across 9 bases. Germline trimming cut 0 bases from V and 6 bases from J; bases unmatched to any gene: 3. The CDR3 loop spans 15 amino acids. Germline V gene data show CDR1 as SGHRS and CDR2 as YFSETQ. This CDR3 reads CASSLGQGGAGELFF. For the CDR3, the DNA is TGCGCCAGCAGCTTGGGACAGGGGGGCGCCGGGGAGCTGTTTTTT.

The chain employs TRBV5-6 and TRBJ2-1; 11 nucleotides line up with TRBD2. The V segment lost 3 bases and the J segment 7 bases; nucleotides outside the gene matches: 6. CDR1 and CDR2 (germline): SGHDT, YYEEEE. The CDR3 has 15 residues. DNA for the CDR3: TGTGCCAGCAGCTCGGTCGGGACTAGCGGAAATGAGCAGTTCTTC. It codes for CASSSVGTSGNEQFF.

The count of this clone is one. This chain joins TRBV7-2 and TRBJ1-2, with TRBD1 matching over 7 bases. The CDR3 totals 15 residues. V trimming: 5 bases; J trimming: 5 bases; junction bases outside the gene matches: 11. CDR1 is SGHTA and CDR2 is FQGNSA in the germline V gene. DNA for the CDR3: TGTGCCAGCAGCCCTTCGACAGGGCCTGGGTATGGCTACACCTTC. It translates to CASSPSTGPGYGYTF. The whole variable domain, remainder taken from reference TRBV7-2 and TRBJ1-2, is GAGVSQSPSNKVTEKGKDVELRCDPISGHTALYWYRQSLGQGLEFLIYFQGNSAPDKSGLPSDRFSAERTGGSVSTLTIQRTQQEDSAVYLCASSPSTGPGYGYTFGSGTRLTVV.

The chain carries TRBV6-5 and TRBJ1-1; 7 positions agree with TRBD1. Trimming at V came to 7 bases and at J to 2 bases, leaving 10 bases not matched to a gene. This CDR3 has 15 residues. CDR1 is MNHEY, CDR2 SVGAGI, per germline. This chain's CDR3 is CASTSTGIVNTEAFF. In nucleotides, the CDR3 is TGTGCCAGCACTTCGACAGGGATAGTAAACACTGAAGCTTTCTTT.

J is TRBJ2-2 and V is TRBV30; D gene unclear. Germline V CDR1 and CDR2: GTSNPN, SVGIG (reference sequence). CDR3 length: 14 amino acids. Between the trimmed V and J ends, which lost 4 bases and 6 bases, there was a span of 15 bases. The chain's CDR3 is CAWTPISSSGELFF. The CDR3 bases are TGTGCCTGGACCCCTATTAGCTCTTCCGGGGAGCTGTTTTTT. Based on the CDR3 plus reference TRBV30 and TRBJ2-2, the full variable domain is SQTIHQWPATLVQPVGSPLSLECTVEGTSNPNLYWYRQAAGRGLQLLFYSVGIGQISSEVPQNLSASRPQDRQFILSSKKLLLSDSGFYLCAWTPISSSGELFFGEGSRLTVL.

This clone was observed a few times. The chain joins TRBV7-2 to TRBJ2-3; D is unresolved. The CDR3 is 16 amino acids. From germline, CDR1 is SGHTA and CDR2 FQGNSA. Between the trimmed V and J ends, which lost 10 bases and 0 bases, there was a span of 20 bases. The CDR3 region has the DNA TGTGCCACCCGGGTTGGGCGGAAAACTAGCACAGATACGCAGTATTTT. Its protein is CATRVGRKTSTDTQYF.

This chain uses TRBV12-5 with TRBJ2-7, with TRBD1 matching over 7 bases. This CDR3 has 14 residues. The V gene end was trimmed by 1 base and the J gene end by 9 bases; junction bases not matched to a gene: 9. Looked up from germline, CDR1 is LGHNT and CDR2 is FRNRAP. DNA for the CDR3: TGTGCTAGTGGTTTGGGGGGAGAGACAGGGACGCAGTACTTC. Residues: CASGLGGETGTQYF.

This clone was picked up one time. V gene TRBV18 combines with J gene TRBJ2-7; D is unclear. The V end lost 1 base, the J end lost 5 bases, and 12 bases lay between the germline ends. CDR3 length: 14 amino acids. Germline CDR1 and CDR2: KGHSH and LQKENI. The CDR3 DNA sequence: TGTGCCAGCTCACCACGATCCGGGCTGAACGAGCAGTACTTC. It yields the protein CASSPRSGLNEQYF.

J is TRBJ1-2 and V is TRBV10-3; D unresolved. V dropped 3 bases and J dropped 0 bases, with 11 bases sitting between them. This CDR3 has 15 residues. In germline, CDR1 is ENHRY, CDR2 SYGVKD. CDR3 sequence reads: CAISDREISNYGYTF. The CDR3 DNA follows: TGTGCCATCAGTGATAGAGAGATCTCTAACTATGGCTACACCTTC.

This clone was seen a single time. The chain has TRBV7-2 and TRBJ1-5; possibly TRBD1 for D (5 bases). CDR1 and CDR2 (germline): SGHTA, FQGNSA. The CDR3 runs to 15 residues. Trimming cost V 2 bases and J 2 bases, with 10 bases left between them. CDR3 in DNA: TGTGCCAGCAGCTTATCCAGGGACGGCAATCAGCCCCAGCATTTT. Amino acid sequence: CASSLSRDGNQPQHF.

CDR3: CAWSVMGTVNQPQHF. CDR3 sequence (DNA): TGTGCCTGGAGTGTAATGGGGACAGTGAATCAGCCCCAGCATTTT. The chain recombines TRBV30 with TRBJ1-5; 7 positions match TRBD1. Germline V gives CDR1 GTSNPN, CDR2 SVGIG (reference sequence). The CDR3 totals 15 residues. V shed 0 bases and J 4 bases; nucleotides not matched to a gene: 6.